This T cell receptor beta chain was sequenced in a study of early T cells in non-severe SARS-CoV-2 infection. The wider study: It was bulk RNA from unsorted whole blood that was sequenced, and the chains were unpaired. Study-wide results and caveats: There was a bias toward anti-spike CD8 responses in VDJdb matching, which missed private and CD4 specificities.

Each single cDNA molecule received a unique molecular identifier. From the 5' RACE reads, TCRdb called clonotypes with MiXCR, one entry per CDR3 protein. The sample records 25,000 to 35,000 distinct CDR3 sequences, 4.5% to 7% being singletons. Ten or more counts support this clonotype. Its antigen is not identified. The CDR3 runs 15 residues. V was cut by 0 bases and J by 7 bases, with 15 bases left in between. Germline values: CDR1 LGHNA, CDR2 YSLEER. This sequence originates from an adult who was a healthcare worker with PCR-confirmed SARS-CoV-2 infection or an uninfected control (not recorded which). This chain links TRBV4-3 with TRBJ1-2, with D possibly TRBD1 on 5 matching bases. The sequenced sample was whole blood. The CDR3 loop is CASSQDQGEGAGYTF. The CDR3 DNA reads as TGCGCCAGCAGCCAAGATCAGGGTGAAGGCGCTGGCTACACCTTC.